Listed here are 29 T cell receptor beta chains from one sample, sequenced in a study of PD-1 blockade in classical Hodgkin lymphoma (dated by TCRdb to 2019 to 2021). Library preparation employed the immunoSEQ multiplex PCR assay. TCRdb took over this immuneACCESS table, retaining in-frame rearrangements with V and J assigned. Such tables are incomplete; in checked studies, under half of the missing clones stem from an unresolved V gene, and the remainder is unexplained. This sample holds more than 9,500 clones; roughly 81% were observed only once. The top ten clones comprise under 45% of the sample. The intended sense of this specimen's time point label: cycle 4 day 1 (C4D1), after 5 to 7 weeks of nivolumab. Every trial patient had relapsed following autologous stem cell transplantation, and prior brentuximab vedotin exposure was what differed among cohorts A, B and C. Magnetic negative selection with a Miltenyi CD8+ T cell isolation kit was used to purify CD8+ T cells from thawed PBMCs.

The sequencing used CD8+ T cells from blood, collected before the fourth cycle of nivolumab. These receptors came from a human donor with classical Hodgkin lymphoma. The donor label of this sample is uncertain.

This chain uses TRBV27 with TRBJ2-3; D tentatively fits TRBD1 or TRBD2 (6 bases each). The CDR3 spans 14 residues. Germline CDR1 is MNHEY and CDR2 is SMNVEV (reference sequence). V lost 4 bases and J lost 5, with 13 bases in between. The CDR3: CASSSGGGVDTQYF. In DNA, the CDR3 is TGTGCCAGCAGTTCCGGGGGCGGCGTAGATACGCAGTATTTT.

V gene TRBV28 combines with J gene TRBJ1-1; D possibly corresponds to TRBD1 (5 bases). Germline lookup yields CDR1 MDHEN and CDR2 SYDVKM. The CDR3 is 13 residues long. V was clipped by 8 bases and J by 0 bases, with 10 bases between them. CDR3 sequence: CASAGRMNTEAFF. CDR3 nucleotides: TGTGCCAGCGCAGGGAGGATGAACACTGAAGCTTTCTTT. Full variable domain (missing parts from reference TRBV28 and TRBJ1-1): DVKVTQSSRYLVKRTGEKVFLECVQDMDHENMFWYRQDPGLGLRLIYFSYDVKMKEKGDIPEGYSVSREKKERFSLILESASTNQTSMYLCASAGRMNTEAFFGQGTRLTVV.

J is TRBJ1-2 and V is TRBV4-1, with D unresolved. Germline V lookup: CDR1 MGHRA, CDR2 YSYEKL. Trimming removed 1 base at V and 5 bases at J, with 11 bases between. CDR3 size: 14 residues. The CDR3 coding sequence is TGCGCCAGCAGCCAAGTAAAACAGAGATATGGCTACACCTTC. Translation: CASSQVKQRYGYTF.

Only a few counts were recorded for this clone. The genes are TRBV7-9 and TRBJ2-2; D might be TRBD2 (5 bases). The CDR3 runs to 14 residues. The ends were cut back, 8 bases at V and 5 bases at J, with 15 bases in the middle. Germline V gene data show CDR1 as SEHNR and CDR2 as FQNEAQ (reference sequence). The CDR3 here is CASGFSGDTGELFF. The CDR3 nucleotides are TGTGCCAGCGGGTTCAGCGGAGATACCGGGGAGCTGTTTTTT. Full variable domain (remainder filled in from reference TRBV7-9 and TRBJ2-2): DTGVSQNPRHKITKRGQNVTFRCDPISEHNRLYWYRQTLGQGPEFLTYFQNEAQLEKSRLLSDRFSAERPKGSFSTLEIQRTEQGDSAMYLCASGFSGDTGELFFGEGSRLTVL.

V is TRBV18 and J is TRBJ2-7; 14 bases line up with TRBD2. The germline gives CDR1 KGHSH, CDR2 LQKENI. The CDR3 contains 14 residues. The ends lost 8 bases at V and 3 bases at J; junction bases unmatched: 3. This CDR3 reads CASHGTSGSYEQYF. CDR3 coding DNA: TGTGCCAGCCACGGGACTAGCGGGAGCTACGAGCAGTACTTC.

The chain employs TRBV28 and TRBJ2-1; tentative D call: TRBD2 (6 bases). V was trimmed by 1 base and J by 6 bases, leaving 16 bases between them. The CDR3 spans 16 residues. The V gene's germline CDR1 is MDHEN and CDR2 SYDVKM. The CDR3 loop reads CASSLYPFGGRNEQFF. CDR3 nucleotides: TGTGCCAGCAGTTTATATCCCTTCGGGGGACGCAATGAGCAGTTCTTC.

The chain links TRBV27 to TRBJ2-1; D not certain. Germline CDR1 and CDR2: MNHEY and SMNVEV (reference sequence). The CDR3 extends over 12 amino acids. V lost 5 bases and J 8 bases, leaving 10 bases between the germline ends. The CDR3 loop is CASSPTADEQFF. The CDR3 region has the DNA TGTGCCAGCAGTCCCACGGCCGATGAGCAGTTCTTC.

Here the CDR3 DNA reads TGTGCCAGCAGCCCTGGGACAGCCACCGGGGAGCTGTTTTTT. Its translation is CASSPGTATGELFF. V gene TRBV4-2 combines with J gene TRBJ2-2; TRBD1 matches at 7 bases. CDR1 and CDR2 from the germline V gene are LGHNA and YNFKEQ. The junction had 3 bases not matched to a gene; V was cut back by 4 bases and J by 4 bases. The CDR3 is 14 residues long.

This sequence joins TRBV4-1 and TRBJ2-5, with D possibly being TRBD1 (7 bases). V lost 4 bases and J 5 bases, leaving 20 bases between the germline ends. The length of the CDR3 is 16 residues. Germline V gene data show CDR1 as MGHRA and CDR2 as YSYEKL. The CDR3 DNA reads TGCGCCAGCAGCCCCCTACCAGGGGGGAGAGAGGAGACCCAGTACTTC. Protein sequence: CASSPLPGGREETQYF.

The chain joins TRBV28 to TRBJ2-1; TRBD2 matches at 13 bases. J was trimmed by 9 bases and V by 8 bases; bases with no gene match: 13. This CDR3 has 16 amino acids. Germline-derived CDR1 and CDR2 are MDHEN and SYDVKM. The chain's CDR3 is CASGPWTSGSLVEQFF. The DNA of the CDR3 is TGTGCCAGCGGACCTTGGACTAGCGGGAGTTTGGTTGAGCAGTTCTTC.

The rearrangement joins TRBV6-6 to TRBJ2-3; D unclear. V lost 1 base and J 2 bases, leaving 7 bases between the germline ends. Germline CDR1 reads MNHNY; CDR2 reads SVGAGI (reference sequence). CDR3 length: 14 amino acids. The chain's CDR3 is CASSYWSVTDTQYF. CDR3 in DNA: TGTGCCAGCAGTTACTGGTCAGTCACAGATACGCAGTATTTT.

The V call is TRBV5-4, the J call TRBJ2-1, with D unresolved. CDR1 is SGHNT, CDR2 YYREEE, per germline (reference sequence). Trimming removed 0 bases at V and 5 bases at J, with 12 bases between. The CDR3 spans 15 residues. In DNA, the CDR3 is TGTGCCAGCAGCTTGGCCGGTAAGCGAGACAATGAGCAGTTCTTC. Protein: CASSLAGKRDNEQFF. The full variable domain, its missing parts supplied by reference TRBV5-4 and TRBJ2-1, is ETGVTQSPTHLIKTRGQQVTLRCSSQSGHNTVSWYQQALGQGPQFIFQYYREEENGRGNFPPRFSGLQFPNYSSELNVNALELDDSALYLCASSLAGKRDNEQFFGPGTRLTVL.

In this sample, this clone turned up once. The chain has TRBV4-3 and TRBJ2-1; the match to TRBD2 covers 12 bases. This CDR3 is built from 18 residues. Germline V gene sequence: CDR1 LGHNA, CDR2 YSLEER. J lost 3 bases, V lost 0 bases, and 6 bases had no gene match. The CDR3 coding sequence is TGCGCCAGCAGCCAAGATTGGAAGACTAGCGGGAGCTACAATGAGCAGTTCTTC. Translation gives CASSQDWKTSGSYNEQFF.

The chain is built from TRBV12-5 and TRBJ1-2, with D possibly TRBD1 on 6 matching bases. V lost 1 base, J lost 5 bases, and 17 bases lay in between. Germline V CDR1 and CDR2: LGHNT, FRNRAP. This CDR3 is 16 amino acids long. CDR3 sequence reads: CASGLGASGHIYGYTF. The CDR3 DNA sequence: TGTGCTAGTGGTTTGGGAGCCTCGGGACATATATATGGCTACACCTTC.

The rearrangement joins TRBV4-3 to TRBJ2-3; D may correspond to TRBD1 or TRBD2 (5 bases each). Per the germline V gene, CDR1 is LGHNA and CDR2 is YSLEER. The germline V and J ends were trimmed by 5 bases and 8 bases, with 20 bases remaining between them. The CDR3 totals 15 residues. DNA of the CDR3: TGCGCCAGCAGCATAGTAGGGATGGATGGGGGTACGCAGTATTTT. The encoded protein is CASSIVGMDGGTQYF.

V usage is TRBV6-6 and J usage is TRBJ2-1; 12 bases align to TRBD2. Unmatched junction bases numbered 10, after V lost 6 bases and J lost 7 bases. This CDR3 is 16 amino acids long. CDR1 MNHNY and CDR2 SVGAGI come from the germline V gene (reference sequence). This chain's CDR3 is CASRRRTSGMWNEQFF. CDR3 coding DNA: TGTGCCAGCAGACGACGGACTAGCGGGATGTGGAATGAGCAGTTCTTC.

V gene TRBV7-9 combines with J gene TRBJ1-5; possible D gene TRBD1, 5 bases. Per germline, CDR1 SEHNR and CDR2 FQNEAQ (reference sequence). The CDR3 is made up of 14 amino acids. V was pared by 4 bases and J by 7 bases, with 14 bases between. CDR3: CASSSNRRDQPQHF. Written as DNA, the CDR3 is TGTGCCAGCAGCTCCAACAGGCGTGACCAGCCCCAGCATTTT.

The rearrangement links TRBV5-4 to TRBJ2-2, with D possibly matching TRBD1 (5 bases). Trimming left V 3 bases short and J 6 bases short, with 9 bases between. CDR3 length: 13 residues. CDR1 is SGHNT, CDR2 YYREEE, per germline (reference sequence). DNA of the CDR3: TGTGCCAGCAGCTCCTTGGGGCCCGGGGAGCTGTTTTTT. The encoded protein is CASSSLGPGELFF. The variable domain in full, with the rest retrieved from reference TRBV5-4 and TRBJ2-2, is ETGVTQSPTHLIKTRGQQVTLRCSSQSGHNTVSWYQQALGQGPQFIFQYYREEENGRGNFPPRFSGLQFPNYSSELNVNALELDDSALYLCASSSLGPGELFFGEGSRLTVL.

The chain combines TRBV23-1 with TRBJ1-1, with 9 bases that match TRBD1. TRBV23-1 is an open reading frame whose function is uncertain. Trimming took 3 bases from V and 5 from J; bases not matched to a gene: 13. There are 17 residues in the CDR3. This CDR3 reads CASSQIGGTGRDTEAFF. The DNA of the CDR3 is TGCGCCAGCAGTCAGATCGGAGGGACAGGGCGAGATACTGAAGCTTTCTTT.

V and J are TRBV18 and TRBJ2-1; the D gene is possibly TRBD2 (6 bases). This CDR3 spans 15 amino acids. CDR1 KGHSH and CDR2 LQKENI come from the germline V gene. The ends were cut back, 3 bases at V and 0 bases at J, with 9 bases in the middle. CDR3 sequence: CASSPGGSSYNEQFF. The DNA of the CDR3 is TGTGCCAGCTCACCGGGAGGAAGCTCCTACAATGAGCAGTTCTTC.

CDR3: CASSSWGPQETQYF. CDR3 nucleotides: TGTGCCAGCAGCTCCTGGGGGCCCCAAGAGACCCAGTACTTC. The chain has TRBV6-8 and TRBJ2-5, with a possible D match to TRBD1 (6 bases). The CDR3 contains 14 residues. The V gene's germline CDR1 is MNHGY and CDR2 SAAAGT. Trimming stripped 6 bases from V and 1 base from J, with 12 bases between.

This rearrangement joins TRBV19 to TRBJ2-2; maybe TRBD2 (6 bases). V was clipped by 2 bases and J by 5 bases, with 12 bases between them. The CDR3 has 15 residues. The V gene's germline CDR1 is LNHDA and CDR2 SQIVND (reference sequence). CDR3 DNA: TGTGCCAGTAGTATATCGTCGGGGACTACCGGGGAGCTGTTTTTT. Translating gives CASSISSGTTGELFF.

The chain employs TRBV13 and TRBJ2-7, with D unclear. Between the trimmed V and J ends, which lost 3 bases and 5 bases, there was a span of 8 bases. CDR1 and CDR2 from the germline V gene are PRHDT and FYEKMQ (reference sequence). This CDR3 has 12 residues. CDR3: CASSFGIDEQYF. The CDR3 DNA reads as TGTGCCAGCAGCTTTGGGATCGACGAGCAGTACTTC.

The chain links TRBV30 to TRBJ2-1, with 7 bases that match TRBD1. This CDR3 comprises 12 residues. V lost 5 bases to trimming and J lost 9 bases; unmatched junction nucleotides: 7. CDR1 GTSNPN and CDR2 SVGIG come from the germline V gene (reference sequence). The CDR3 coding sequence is TGTGCCTGGGGCCAAGGGGGCAGTGAGCAGTTCTTC. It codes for CAWGQGGSEQFF.

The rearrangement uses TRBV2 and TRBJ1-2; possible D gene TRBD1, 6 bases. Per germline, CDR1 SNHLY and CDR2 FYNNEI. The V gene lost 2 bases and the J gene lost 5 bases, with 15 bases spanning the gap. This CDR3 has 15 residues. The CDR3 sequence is CASSEWAGETYGYTF. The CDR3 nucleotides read TGTGCCAGCAGTGAATGGGCAGGGGAAACATATGGCTACACCTTC.

Here the CDR3 DNA reads TGTGCCAGCAGTGCAGCTACAGGGGTTAGGTATGGCTACACCTTC. This sequence encodes CASSAATGVRYGYTF. The V and J genes are TRBV27 and TRBJ1-2; 7 nucleotides agree with TRBD1. This CDR3 has 15 residues. The V and J ends lost 5 bases and 5 bases, in that order; junction bases with no gene match: 11. Germline CDR1 is MNHEY and CDR2 is SMNVEV (reference sequence).

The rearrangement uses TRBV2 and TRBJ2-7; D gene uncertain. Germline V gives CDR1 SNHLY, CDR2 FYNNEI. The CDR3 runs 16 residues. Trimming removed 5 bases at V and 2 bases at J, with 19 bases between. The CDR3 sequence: CASSSSAAPNAYEQYF. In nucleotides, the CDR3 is TGTGCCAGCAGTTCCAGTGCGGCCCCAAACGCCTACGAGCAGTACTTC.

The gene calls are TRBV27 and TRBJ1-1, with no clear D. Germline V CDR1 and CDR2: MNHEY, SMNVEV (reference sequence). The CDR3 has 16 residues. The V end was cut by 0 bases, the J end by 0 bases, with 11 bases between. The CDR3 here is CASSLSSRPLNTEAFF. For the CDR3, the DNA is TGTGCCAGCAGTTTATCGTCACGGCCCCTGAACACTGAAGCTTTCTTT.

This chain's CDR3 is CASRKNGGSYNYGYTF. CDR3 DNA: TGTGCCAGCAGAAAAAACGGCGGCAGTTACAACTATGGCTACACCTTC. The rearrangement uses TRBV5-4 and TRBJ1-2, with D unclear. Germline V CDR1 and CDR2: SGHNT, YYREEE (reference sequence). The CDR3 has 16 amino acids. Trimming removed 5 bases at V and 2 bases at J, with 19 bases between.